Listed below are T cell receptor beta chains from one sample, sequenced in a study of OX40 agonist ivuxolimab in advanced cancers. The repertoire was sequenced with immunoSEQ multiplex PCR; TCRdb's copy has only in-frame clones and lacks some. The sample carries about 60,000 clones, around 84% recorded once. Here the sequenced sample was CD4+ or CD8+ T cells sorted from blood, taken in a trial of the OX40 agonist ivuxolimab. The receptors were gathered from an adult with an advanced solid tumor such as melanoma, head and neck, liver or kidney cancer. Both conserved end residues are part of each CDR3. Fields, in order: V gene, J gene, D gene, clone size, CDR3 DNA, CDR3 protein. D genes are given only for firm matches. Clone size is given for some rows only: seen once, a few or many times, or a class if the clone is expanded.

v_gene: TRBV15
j_gene: TRBJ2-7
d_gene: TRBD2
abundance: -
CDR3nt: TGTGCCACCAGCAGGGTTCTTCTAGCGGGAGAGAGCGAGCAGTACTTC
CDR3aa: CATSRVLLAGESEQYF

v_gene: TRBV11-1
j_gene: TRBJ2-2
d_gene: -
abundance: -
CDR3nt: TGTGCCAGCAGCGAGACTAGAGTAACCGGGGAGCTGTTTTTT
CDR3aa: CASSETRVTGELFF

v_gene: TRBV7-9
j_gene: TRBJ2-1
d_gene: TRBD2
abundance: -
CDR3nt: TGTGCCAGCATTATGGGGCGACTAGCGGGAGGGCCTGGGAATGAGCAGTTCTTC
CDR3aa: CASIMGRLAGGPGNEQFF

v_gene: TRBV6-1
j_gene: TRBJ1-6
d_gene: -
abundance: -
CDR3nt: TGTGCCAGCAGGAAGGAGGGCTTTTATTCACCCCTCCACTTT
CDR3aa: CASRKEGFYSPLHF

v_gene: TRBV7-2
j_gene: TRBJ1-4
d_gene: TRBD1
abundance: -
CDR3nt: TGTGCCAGCAGTCGGGACAGGGATGAAAAACTGTTTTTT
CDR3aa: CASSRDRDEKLFF

v_gene: TRBV7-6
j_gene: TRBJ2-1
d_gene: -
abundance: once
CDR3nt: TGTGCCAGCAGCCTCCGAGGGGGGATTTACAATGAGCAGTTCTTC
CDR3aa: CASSLRGGIYNEQFF

v_gene: TRBV28
j_gene: TRBJ1-1
d_gene: TRBD1
abundance: -
CDR3nt: TGTGCCAGCAGCTCCTCCAGGGGGACTGAAGCTTTCTTT
CDR3aa: CASSSSRGTEAFF

v_gene: TRBV18
j_gene: TRBJ2-3
d_gene: -
abundance: -
CDR3nt: TGTGCCAGCTCGCAACCGGAAGGCACAGATACGCAGTATTTT
CDR3aa: CASSQPEGTDTQYF

v_gene: TRBV28
j_gene: TRBJ2-3
d_gene: TRBD1
abundance: few
CDR3nt: TGTGCCAGCAGTTTAGGATTGACAGGGGCCACAGATACGCAGTATTTT
CDR3aa: CASSLGLTGATDTQYF

v_gene: TRBV7-2
j_gene: TRBJ1-2
d_gene: -
abundance: -
CDR3nt: TGTGCCAGCAGCCGAGGCCTCTATGGCTACACCTTC
CDR3aa: CASSRGLYGYTF

v_gene: TRBV7-8
j_gene: TRBJ2-7
d_gene: -
abundance: -
CDR3nt: TGTGCCAGCAGCACCCCCCCCCTCTACGAGCAGTACTTC
CDR3aa: CASSTPPLYEQYF

v_gene: TRBV28
j_gene: TRBJ1-5
d_gene: -
abundance: once
CDR3nt: TGTGCCAGCAGTCAACTTGGGGGGGGAGGCAATCAGCCCCAGCATTTT
CDR3aa: CASSQLGGGGNQPQHF

v_gene: TRBV19
j_gene: TRBJ1-6
d_gene: -
abundance: -
CDR3nt: TGTGCCAGTAGGTGGAGACAGCCTAATTCACCCCTCCACTTT
CDR3aa: CASRWRQPNSPLHF

v_gene: TRBV28
j_gene: TRBJ1-4
d_gene: -
abundance: -
CDR3nt: TGTGCCAGCAGTTCCCCACGGGCAAAACTGTTTTTT
CDR3aa: CASSSPRAKLFF

v_gene: TRBV6-1
j_gene: TRBJ1-5
d_gene: -
abundance: -
CDR3nt: TGTGCCAGCAGCCGATCCCTTTCAGGCAATCAGCCCCAGCATTTT
CDR3aa: CASSRSLSGNQPQHF

v_gene: TRBV18
j_gene: TRBJ2-7
d_gene: -
abundance: -
CDR3nt: TGTGCCAGCTCACCACAAAATCTAAAGGGCTACGAGCAGTACTTC
CDR3aa: CASSPQNLKGYEQYF

v_gene: TRBV10-3
j_gene: TRBJ1-3
d_gene: -
abundance: few
CDR3nt: TGTGCCATCAGTTCGGGACCTCGCTCTGGAAACACCATATATTTT
CDR3aa: CAISSGPRSGNTIYF

v_gene: TRBV6-1
j_gene: TRBJ2-5
d_gene: -
abundance: few
CDR3nt: TGTGCCAGCAGTGATAGCGGATTAGGGGAGACCCAGTACTTC
CDR3aa: CASSDSGLGETQYF

v_gene: TRBV7-8
j_gene: TRBJ2-2
d_gene: -
abundance: -
CDR3nt: TGTGCCAGCAGCTTAGCGTACGGGGAGCTGTTTTTT
CDR3aa: CASSLAYGELFF

v_gene: TRBV18
j_gene: TRBJ1-1
d_gene: -
abundance: -
CDR3nt: TGTGCCAGCTCACTCAGGGGCGACACTGAAGCTTTCTTT
CDR3aa: CASSLRGDTEAFF

v_gene: TRBV27
j_gene: TRBJ1-6
d_gene: -
abundance: -
CDR3nt: TGTGCCAGCAGCCCGGACAGCCTTAGGTTAAATTCACCCCTCCACTTT
CDR3aa: CASSPDSLRLNSPLHF

v_gene: TRBV7-3
j_gene: TRBJ1-2
d_gene: -
abundance: -
CDR3nt: TGTGCCAGCAGCCCTATGGTAGGGGTAGGTGGCTACACCTTC
CDR3aa: CASSPMVGVGGYTF

v_gene: TRBV19
j_gene: TRBJ1-2
d_gene: -
abundance: -
CDR3nt: TGTGCCAGTAGTGTCTCAGAAAACTATGGCTACACCTTC
CDR3aa: CASSVSENYGYTF

v_gene: TRBV7-8
j_gene: TRBJ2-7
d_gene: TRBD1
abundance: -
CDR3nt: TGTGCCAGCAGCTCTTACAGGGGAGTCGAGCAGTACTTC
CDR3aa: CASSSYRGVEQYF

v_gene: TRBV19
j_gene: TRBJ2-1
d_gene: -
abundance: -
CDR3nt: TGTGCCAGTAGTGGCGGGCCGGGTGAGCAGTTCTTC
CDR3aa: CASSGGPGEQFF

v_gene: TRBV19
j_gene: TRBJ2-5
d_gene: TRBD2
abundance: -
CDR3nt: TGTGCCAGGTCCGGACTAGCGGGGGGCCTAAAGACCCAGTACTTC
CDR3aa: CARSGLAGGLKTQYF

v_gene: TRBV7-2
j_gene: TRBJ1-5
d_gene: -
abundance: -
CDR3nt: TGTGCCAGCAGCTTAGCCCCGGTTTATCAGCCCCAGCATTTT
CDR3aa: CASSLAPVYQPQHF

v_gene: TRBV6-6
j_gene: TRBJ2-3
d_gene: TRBD2
abundance: -
CDR3nt: TGTGCCAGCAGTTTTTTAGCGGGGGGGCCTGGTACGCAGTATTTT
CDR3aa: CASSFLAGGPGTQYF

v_gene: TRBV5-4
j_gene: TRBJ1-1
d_gene: -
abundance: -
CDR3nt: TGTGCCAGCAGCTTGGCCTATGAGACTGAAGCTTTCTTT
CDR3aa: CASSLAYETEAFF

v_gene: TRBV6-1
j_gene: TRBJ2-3
d_gene: TRBD2
abundance: -
CDR3nt: TGTGCCAGCAGTGTTATTAGCGGGGGCCCAGATACGCAGTATTTT
CDR3aa: CASSVISGGPDTQYF

v_gene: TRBV2
j_gene: TRBJ1-3
d_gene: -
abundance: -
CDR3nt: TGTGCCAGCAGCCCCGGACAGCACTCTGGAAACACCATATATTTT
CDR3aa: CASSPGQHSGNTIYF

v_gene: TRBV10-3
j_gene: TRBJ1-1
d_gene: -
abundance: -
CDR3nt: TGTGCCATCAGTGAGATCGGGAACGAGGCCACTGAAGCTTTCTTT
CDR3aa: CAISEIGNEATEAFF

v_gene: TRBV5-4
j_gene: TRBJ1-5
d_gene: -
abundance: few
CDR3nt: TGTGCCAGCAGCTTGGGCGGGAGGCAGCCCCAGCATTTT
CDR3aa: CASSLGGRQPQHF

v_gene: TRBV28
j_gene: TRBJ1-5
d_gene: -
abundance: -
CDR3nt: TGTGCCAGTCTGAGGGACAGCAATCAGCCCCAGCATTTT
CDR3aa: CASLRDSNQPQHF

v_gene: TRBV7-9
j_gene: TRBJ1-2
d_gene: TRBD1
abundance: -
CDR3nt: TGTGCCAGCAGCTTACCCGGGACAGTGCGGGGCTACACCTTC
CDR3aa: CASSLPGTVRGYTF

v_gene: TRBV19
j_gene: TRBJ1-6
d_gene: -
abundance: -
CDR3nt: TGTGCCAGTAGTATAGATCTTGGGGACCCACCCCTCCACTTT
CDR3aa: CASSIDLGDPPLHF

v_gene: TRBV2
j_gene: TRBJ2-7
d_gene: -
abundance: -
CDR3nt: TGTGCCAGCAGCTCCCCGGGTGCGGCAAACGAGCAGTACTTC
CDR3aa: CASSSPGAANEQYF

v_gene: TRBV19
j_gene: TRBJ2-7
d_gene: TRBD1
abundance: -
CDR3nt: TGTGCCAGTAGTTCGGACAGGGCCTACGAGCAGTACTTC
CDR3aa: CASSSDRAYEQYF

v_gene: TRBV6-5
j_gene: TRBJ2-7
d_gene: -
abundance: once
CDR3nt: TGTGCCAGCAGCTCTAGGTCGGGCCCCTACGAGCAGTACTTC
CDR3aa: CASSSRSGPYEQYF

v_gene: TRBV28
j_gene: TRBJ1-5
d_gene: -
abundance: -
CDR3nt: TGTGCCAGCAGTTCGTATCAGCCCCAGCATTTT
CDR3aa: CASSSYQPQHF

v_gene: TRBV18
j_gene: TRBJ1-2
d_gene: -
abundance: -
CDR3nt: TGTGCCAGCTCCCCCGACCCAGGCAGGGACTATGGCTACACCTTC
CDR3aa: CASSPDPGRDYGYTF

v_gene: TRBV7-9
j_gene: TRBJ1-6
d_gene: -
abundance: -
CDR3nt: TGTGCCAGCGGAGGACTACGGCGCGGGAATTCACCCCTCCACTTT
CDR3aa: CASGGLRRGNSPLHF

v_gene: TRBV6-6
j_gene: TRBJ2-7
d_gene: TRBD1
abundance: -
CDR3nt: TGTGCCAGCAGTGACACCGGGACAGGGGACCACGAGCAGTACTTC
CDR3aa: CASSDTGTGDHEQYF

v_gene: TRBV7-2
j_gene: TRBJ2-3
d_gene: -
abundance: -
CDR3nt: TGTGCCAGCAGACAGAACCGGGACCAGGATACGCAGTATTTT
CDR3aa: CASRQNRDQDTQYF

v_gene: TRBV5-1
j_gene: TRBJ1-1
d_gene: -
abundance: -
CDR3nt: TGCGCCAGCAGCTCGGACGGACTGAACACTGAAGCTTTCTTT
CDR3aa: CASSSDGLNTEAFF

v_gene: TRBV13
j_gene: TRBJ2-5
d_gene: -
abundance: once
CDR3nt: TGTGCCAGCGACCCCCTGGGCGGGACGGGAGAGACCCAGTACTTC
CDR3aa: CASDPLGGTGETQYF

v_gene: TRBV18
j_gene: TRBJ2-1
d_gene: TRBD2
abundance: -
CDR3nt: TGTGCCAGCTCACCTACCGAAGGACTAGCGGGAGCCCTGAGCTCCTACAATGAGCAGTTCTTC
CDR3aa: CASSPTEGLAGALSSYNEQFF

v_gene: TRBV4-1
j_gene: TRBJ1-1
d_gene: -
abundance: -
CDR3nt: TGCGCCAGCAGCCAACCGGGCGTTTCTGAAGCTTTCTTT
CDR3aa: CASSQPGVSEAFF

v_gene: TRBV10-3
j_gene: TRBJ1-5
d_gene: -
abundance: -
CDR3nt: TGTGCCATCAGTGACAGGAATCAGCCCCAGCATTTT
CDR3aa: CAISDRNQPQHF

v_gene: TRBV5-1
j_gene: TRBJ2-1
d_gene: -
abundance: -
CDR3nt: TGCGCCAGCAGCTTGGCGACCGCTAGCTCCTACAATGAGCAGTTCTTC
CDR3aa: CASSLATASSYNEQFF

v_gene: TRBV4-2
j_gene: TRBJ1-1
d_gene: -
abundance: few
CDR3nt: TGTGCCAGCAGCCAAGATTATCGGGCAGGGACTGAAGCTTTCTTT
CDR3aa: CASSQDYRAGTEAFF

v_gene: TRBV29-1
j_gene: TRBJ2-3
d_gene: -
abundance: -
CDR3nt: TGCAGCGGAGCGGGCACAGATACGCAGTATTTT
CDR3aa: CSGAGTDTQYF

v_gene: TRBV7-9
j_gene: TRBJ1-2
d_gene: -
abundance: -
CDR3nt: TGTGCCAGCAGCCCGCTAGAGGGGCGACTCTCTAACTATGGCTACACCTTC
CDR3aa: CASSPLEGRLSNYGYTF

v_gene: TRBV6-1
j_gene: TRBJ1-1
d_gene: -
abundance: -
CDR3nt: TGTGCCAGCGTACTGACCCGGGGCACTGAAGCTTTCTTT
CDR3aa: CASVLTRGTEAFF

v_gene: TRBV6-5
j_gene: TRBJ1-1
d_gene: -
abundance: -
CDR3nt: TGTGCCAGCAGTTACTCGGTCTGGGGCGAGACTGAAGCTTTCTTT
CDR3aa: CASSYSVWGETEAFF

v_gene: TRBV10-3
j_gene: TRBJ2-7
d_gene: -
abundance: -
CDR3nt: TGTGCCATCAGTGAGGGAACACCTCACGAGCAGTACTTC
CDR3aa: CAISEGTPHEQYF

v_gene: TRBV29-1
j_gene: TRBJ2-3
d_gene: TRBD1
abundance: -
CDR3nt: TGCAGCGTTGGGGGACAGGGGCGCACAGATACGCAGTATTTT
CDR3aa: CSVGGQGRTDTQYF

v_gene: TRBV2
j_gene: TRBJ2-7
d_gene: -
abundance: -
CDR3nt: TGTGCCAGCAGTGCGGCCAGCTACGAGCAGTACTTC
CDR3aa: CASSAASYEQYF

v_gene: TRBV14
j_gene: TRBJ2-1
d_gene: TRBD2
abundance: -
CDR3nt: TGTGCCAGCAGCCATTGGGGCGGGAGCTCCTACAATGAGCAGTTCTTC
CDR3aa: CASSHWGGSSYNEQFF

v_gene: TRBV29-1
j_gene: TRBJ1-3
d_gene: -
abundance: -
CDR3nt: TGCAGCGTTGTTCACAGCGGAAACACCATATATTTT
CDR3aa: CSVVHSGNTIYF